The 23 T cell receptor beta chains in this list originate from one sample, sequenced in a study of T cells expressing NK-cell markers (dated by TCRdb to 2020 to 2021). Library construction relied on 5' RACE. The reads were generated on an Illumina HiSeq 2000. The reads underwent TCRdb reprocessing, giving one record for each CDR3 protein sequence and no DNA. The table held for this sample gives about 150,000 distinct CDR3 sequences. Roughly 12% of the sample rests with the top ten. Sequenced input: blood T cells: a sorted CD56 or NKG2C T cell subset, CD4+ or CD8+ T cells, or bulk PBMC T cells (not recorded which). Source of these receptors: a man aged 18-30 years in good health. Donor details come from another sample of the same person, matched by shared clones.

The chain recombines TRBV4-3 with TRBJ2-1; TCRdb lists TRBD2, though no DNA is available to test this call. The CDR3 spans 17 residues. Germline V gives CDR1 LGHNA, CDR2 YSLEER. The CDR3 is CASSQDLAGGPLNEQFF.

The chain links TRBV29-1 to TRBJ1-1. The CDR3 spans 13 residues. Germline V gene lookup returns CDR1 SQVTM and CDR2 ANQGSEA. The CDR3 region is CSVDWSMGTEAFF.

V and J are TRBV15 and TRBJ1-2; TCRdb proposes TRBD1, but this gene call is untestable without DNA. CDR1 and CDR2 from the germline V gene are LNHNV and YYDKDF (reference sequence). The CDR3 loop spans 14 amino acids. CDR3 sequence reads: CATSVRPDPDGYTF. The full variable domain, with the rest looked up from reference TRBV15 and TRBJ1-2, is DAMVIQNPRYQVTQFGKPVTLSCSQTLNHNVMYWYQQKSSQAPKLLFHYYDKDFNNEADTPDNFQSRRPNTSFCFLDIRSPGLGDTAMYLCATSVRPDPDGYTFGSGTRLTVV.

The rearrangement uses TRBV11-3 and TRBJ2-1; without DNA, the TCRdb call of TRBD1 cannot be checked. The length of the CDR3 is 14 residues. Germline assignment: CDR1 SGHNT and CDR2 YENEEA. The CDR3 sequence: CASSHGAGVNEQFF.

CDR3 protein: CASSVPQGTGELFF. The chain links TRBV9 to TRBJ2-2; TCRdb's D call of TRBD1 is untestable without DNA. Germline assignment: CDR1 SGDLS and CDR2 YYNGEE. The CDR3 covers 14 residues.

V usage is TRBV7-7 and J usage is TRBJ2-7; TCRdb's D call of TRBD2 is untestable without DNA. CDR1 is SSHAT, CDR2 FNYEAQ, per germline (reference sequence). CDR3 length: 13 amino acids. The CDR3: CASSSAEGDEQYF.

CDR3 in amino acids: CASSRTGTFYEQYF. The chain uses TRBV6-1 and TRBJ2-7; as DNA is missing, the TRBD1 call by TCRdb cannot be tested. Germline V gives CDR1 MNHNS, CDR2 SASEGT. The CDR3 length is 14 residues.

CDR3 protein: CASSLVSEDEQYF. The genes are TRBV7-2 and TRBJ2-7; the D call from TCRdb, TRBD2, cannot be confirmed without DNA. Germline V gene sequence: CDR1 SGHTA, CDR2 FQGNSA. The CDR3 is 13 residues long.

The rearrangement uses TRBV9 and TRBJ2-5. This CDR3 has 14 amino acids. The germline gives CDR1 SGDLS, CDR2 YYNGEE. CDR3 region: CASSVGRFLETQYF.

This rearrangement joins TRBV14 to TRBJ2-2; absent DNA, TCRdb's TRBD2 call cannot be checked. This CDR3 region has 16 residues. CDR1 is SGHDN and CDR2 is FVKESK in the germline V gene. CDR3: CASSQGEGKASGELFF.

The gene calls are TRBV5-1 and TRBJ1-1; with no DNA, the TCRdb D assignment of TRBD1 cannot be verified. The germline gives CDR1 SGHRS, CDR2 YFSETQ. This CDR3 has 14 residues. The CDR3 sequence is CASSYRQGNTEAFF.

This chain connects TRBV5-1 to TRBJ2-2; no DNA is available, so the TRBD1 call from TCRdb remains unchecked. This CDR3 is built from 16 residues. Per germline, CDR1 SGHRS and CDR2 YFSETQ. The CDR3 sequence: CASSTHGGPNTGELFF.

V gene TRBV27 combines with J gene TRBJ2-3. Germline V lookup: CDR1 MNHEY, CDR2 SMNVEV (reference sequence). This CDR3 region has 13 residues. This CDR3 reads CASSPIVAVTQYF.

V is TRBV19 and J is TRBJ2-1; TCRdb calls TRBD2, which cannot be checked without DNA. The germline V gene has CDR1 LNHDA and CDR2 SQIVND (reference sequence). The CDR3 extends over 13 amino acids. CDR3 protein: CASSHGLADEQFF.

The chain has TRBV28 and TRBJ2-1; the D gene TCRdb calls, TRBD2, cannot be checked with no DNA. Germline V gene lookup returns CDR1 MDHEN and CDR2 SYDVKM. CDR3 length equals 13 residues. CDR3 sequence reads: CAIGIAEYNEQFF.

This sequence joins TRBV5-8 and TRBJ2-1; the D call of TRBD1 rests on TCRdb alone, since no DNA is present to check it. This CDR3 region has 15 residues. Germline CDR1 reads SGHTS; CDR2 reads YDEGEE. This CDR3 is CASSIEQGAQGEQFF. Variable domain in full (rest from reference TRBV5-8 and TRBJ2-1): EAGVTQSPTHLIKTRGQQATLRCSPISGHTSVYWYQQALGLGLQFLLWYDEGEERNRGNFPPRFSGRQFPNYSSELNVNALELEDSALYLCASSIEQGAQGEQFFGPGTRLTVL.

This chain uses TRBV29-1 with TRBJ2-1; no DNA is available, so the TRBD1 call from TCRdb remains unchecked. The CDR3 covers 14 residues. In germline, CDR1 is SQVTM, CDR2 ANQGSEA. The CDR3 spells CSVDPGHGANEQFF.

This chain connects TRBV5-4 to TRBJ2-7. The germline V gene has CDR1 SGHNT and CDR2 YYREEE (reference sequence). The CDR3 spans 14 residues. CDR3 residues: CASSLGYDAYEQYF.

CDR3 residues: CASSRTRTSGRYNEQFF. This sequence joins TRBV19 and TRBJ2-1; TCRdb proposes TRBD2, but this gene call is untestable without DNA. This CDR3 contains 17 residues. Germline V gene sequence: CDR1 LNHDA, CDR2 SQIVND (reference sequence).

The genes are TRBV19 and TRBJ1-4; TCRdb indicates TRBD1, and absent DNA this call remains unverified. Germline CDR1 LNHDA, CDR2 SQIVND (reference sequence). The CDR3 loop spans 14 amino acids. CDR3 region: CASSGGAFNEKLFF.

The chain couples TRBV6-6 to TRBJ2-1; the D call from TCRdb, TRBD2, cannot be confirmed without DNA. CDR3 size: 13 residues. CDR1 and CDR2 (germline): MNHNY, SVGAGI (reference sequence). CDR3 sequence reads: CASSRTSANEQFF.

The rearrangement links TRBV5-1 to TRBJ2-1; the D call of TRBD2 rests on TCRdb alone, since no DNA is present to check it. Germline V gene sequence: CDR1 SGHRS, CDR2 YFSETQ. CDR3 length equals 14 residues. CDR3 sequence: CASAGGGWDNEQFF.

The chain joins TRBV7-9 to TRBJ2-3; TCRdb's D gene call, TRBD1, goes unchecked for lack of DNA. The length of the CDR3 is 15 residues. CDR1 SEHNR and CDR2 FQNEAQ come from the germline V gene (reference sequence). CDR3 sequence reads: CASSSRVGNTDTQYF.